Here is one T cell receptor beta chain with its context. This record belongs to a study of blood T cell repertoires in COVID-19. Study-level background: Researchers got acute and convalescent COVID-19 samples from the United States, Italy and Spain. PBMCs, B-cell-depleted T cells, or T cells were the source of the cDNA or gDNA that made up the material.

With V trimmed by 6 bases and J by 14 bases, 14 bases remained unmatched. The CDR3 has 14 amino acids. Germline CDR1 and CDR2: MNHEY and SVGEGT. Seattle enrolled patients during active infection and tracked them longitudinally. Sequencing was performed with immunoSEQ multiplex PCR; in TCRdb, only in-frame clones are kept and a portion is missing. The top ten hold about 1.6% of the sample, which has 250,000 to 350,000 clones, 70% to 85% seen once. The sample comprised peripheral blood. This receptor was obtained from a human donor with COVID-19, enrolled during active disease. The donor label of this sample is uncertain. The J gene is TRBJ1-2, the V gene TRBV6-2 or TRBV6-3; TRBD1 aligns across 11 bases. The CDR3 sequence: CASSDARDRGDGTF. The DNA for the CDR3 is TGTGCCAGCAGCGACGCCCGGGACAGGGGGGACGGAACCTTC.